Sequencing of this T cell receptor (beta chain) was carried out in a study of tumor-infiltrating lymphocytes in primary liver carcinoma. General study findings and limits: All five tumor regions shared only about 7-25% of top clones.

RNA and DNA were co-extracted from about 19-30 mg of unsorted bulk tissue. There were only treatment-naive patients, all with chronic HBV infection. This clonotype was seen just once. The target antigen is unknown. At one end, the junction sequence differs from germline, possibly due to a read error. TCR beta cDNA was made from 400 to 500 ng total RNA with a constant-region primer. Three nested multiplex PCR rounds of slightly modified ARM-PCR generated TCR beta libraries. TCRdb ran MiXCR on the multiplex PCR reads and lists one entry per CDR3 protein. The sample has roughly 120,000 distinct CDR3 sequences, around 64% seen once. This TCR was sampled from a woman aged 55-75 years with primary liver carcinoma and hepatitis B virus infection. Material for sequencing was liver tumor tissue from sampling region 3. Documented subset: tumor region T3, left-lateral pole.

This CDR3 reads CTWSFEGFTTDTQYF. The DNA for the CDR3 is TGTACCTGGAGCTTCGAGGGATTCACCACAGATACGCAGTATTTT. V usage is TRBV30 and J usage is TRBJ2-3, with a possible D match to TRBD2 (5 bases). In germline, CDR1 is GTSNPN, CDR2 SVGIG (reference sequence). The CDR3 covers 15 residues.